These T cell receptor beta chains were read from a single sample in a study of Ad26.COV2.S vaccination and SARS-CoV-2 variants. Generated by immunoSEQ multiplex PCR, the TCRdb table keeps only in-frame clones and is missing some. The repertoire holds about 680,000 clones, approximately 88% seen once, with approximately 1.5% in the top ten. Source: peripheral blood, taken in a trial of Ad26.COV2.S vaccine versus placebo. All receptors derive from a person aged 18-65 years who received the Ad26.COV2.S COVID-19 vaccine or a placebo. Both conserved end residues are part of each CDR3. The D gene is left open where the match is weak. Rows may omit the clone size; those that give it use once, few, many or a size class.

j_gene: TRBJ1-4
abundance: few
d_gene: -
v_gene: TRBV19
CDR3aa: CASSIPGVNEKLFF
CDR3nt: TGTGCCAGTAGTATTCCGGGAGTAAATGAAAAACTGTTTTTT

j_gene: TRBJ2-1
abundance: -
d_gene: TRBD1
v_gene: TRBV7-8
CDR3aa: CASSLWGQGIFSYNEQFF
CDR3nt: TGTGCCAGCAGCTTATGGGGACAGGGAATTTTCTCCTACAATGAGCAGTTCTTC

j_gene: TRBJ2-7
abundance: once
d_gene: -
v_gene: TRBV5-1
CDR3aa: CASSLYQGSAYEQYF
CDR3nt: TGCGCCAGCAGCTTGTATCAGGGTTCTGCCTACGAGCAGTACTTC

j_gene: TRBJ2-7
abundance: -
d_gene: TRBD1
v_gene: TRBV7-9
CDR3aa: CASSPGTDLYEQYF
CDR3nt: TGTGCCAGCAGCCCCGGGACAGACCTCTACGAGCAGTACTTC

j_gene: TRBJ1-2
abundance: -
d_gene: -
v_gene: TRBV6-5
CDR3aa: CASKEGGAGYGYTF
CDR3nt: TGTGCCAGCAAAGAGGGGGGCGCTGGCTATGGCTACACCTTC

j_gene: TRBJ2-1
abundance: -
d_gene: TRBD2
v_gene: TRBV6-6
CDR3aa: CASSYSGVGGYNEQFF
CDR3nt: TGTGCCAGCAGTTACTCAGGCGTCGGGGGGTACAATGAGCAGTTCTTC

j_gene: TRBJ1-1
abundance: -
d_gene: -
v_gene: TRBV6-5
CDR3aa: CASRRGGYMNTEAFF
CDR3nt: TGTGCCAGCAGACGCGGTGGATACATGAACACTGAAGCTTTCTTT

j_gene: TRBJ2-5
abundance: -
d_gene: -
v_gene: TRBV29-1
CDR3aa: CSVEMQYQETQYF
CDR3nt: TGCAGCGTTGAGATGCAATACCAAGAGACCCAGTACTTC

j_gene: TRBJ2-1
abundance: -
d_gene: -
v_gene: TRBV7-9
CDR3aa: CASSPGWSSYNEQFF
CDR3nt: TGTGCCAGCAGCCCCGGGTGGAGCTCCTACAATGAGCAGTTCTTC

j_gene: TRBJ2-1
abundance: -
d_gene: -
v_gene: TRBV4-2
CDR3aa: CASSQVYNEQFF
CDR3nt: TGTGCCAGCAGCCAAGTTTACAATGAGCAGTTCTTC

j_gene: TRBJ2-2
abundance: -
d_gene: -
v_gene: TRBV18
CDR3aa: CASSPYQDTGELFF
CDR3nt: TGTGCCAGCTCACCATACCAGGACACCGGGGAGCTGTTTTTT

j_gene: TRBJ2-1
abundance: -
d_gene: -
v_gene: TRBV25-1
CDR3aa: CASSEDHLSNEQFF
CDR3nt: TGTGCCAGCAGTGAGGATCACTTAAGCAATGAGCAGTTCTTC

j_gene: TRBJ1-1
abundance: -
d_gene: -
v_gene: TRBV6-5
CDR3aa: CASSYAMSGRNTEAFF
CDR3nt: TGTGCCAGCAGTTACGCGATGTCGGGGAGAAACACTGAAGCTTTCTTT

j_gene: TRBJ1-2
abundance: -
d_gene: TRBD1
v_gene: TRBV12-3/TRBV12-4
CDR3aa: CASSYRGQGTF
CDR3nt: TGTGCCAGCAGTTATAGGGGGCAGGGTACCTTC

j_gene: TRBJ2-3
abundance: -
d_gene: TRBD2
v_gene: TRBV6-1
CDR3aa: CASSAPERGGAVDTQYF
CDR3nt: TGTGCCAGCAGTGCCCCTGAGCGCGGGGGGGCCGTAGATACGCAGTATTTT

j_gene: TRBJ2-7
abundance: once
d_gene: -
v_gene: TRBV5-1
CDR3aa: CASSFDAQGSYEQYF
CDR3nt: TGCGCCAGCAGCTTTGACGCTCAAGGCTCCTACGAGCAGTACTTC

j_gene: TRBJ2-2
abundance: -
d_gene: TRBD1
v_gene: TRBV6-5
CDR3aa: CASKTGQGGGELFF
CDR3nt: TGTGCCAGCAAAACCGGACAGGGAGGCGGGGAGCTGTTTTTT